This is a list of T cell receptor beta chains from one sample in a study of blood T cell repertoires in COVID-19. Libraries were prepared by immunoSEQ multiplex PCR; TCRdb keeps only in-frame clonotypes and omits some of them. The data hold approximately 180,000 clones, with 80% to 90% observed a single time. The sequenced material came from peripheral blood. These receptor sequences come from a woman in her 70s with COVID-19, enrolled during active disease. Both conserved end residues are part of each CDR3. Each record gives: clone size, V gene, J gene, D gene, CDR3 protein, CDR3 DNA. D genes are given only for firm matches. Only some rows state a clone size, as once, few, many or a class for expanded clones.

>-|TRBV5-4|TRBJ1-2|TRBD1
CASSLGTGVSGYTF
TGTGCCAGCAGCTTGGGGACAGGGGTGAGTGGCTACACCTTC
>-|TRBV2|TRBJ1-1|TRBD1
CASSEGQGPGTEAFF
TGTGCCAGCAGTGAGGGACAGGGGCCAGGTACTGAAGCTTTCTTT
>once|TRBV29-1|TRBJ1-2|TRBD1
CSVDDRVAYGYTF
TGCAGCGTTGATGACAGGGTTGCCTATGGCTACACCTTC
>once|TRBV11-2|TRBJ1-3|-
CASSLDLAGAGNTIYF
TGTGCCAGCAGCTTAGATTTGGCAGGGGCTGGAAACACCATATATTTT
>-|TRBV18|TRBJ2-7|-
CASSQGPLVHYEQYF
TGTGCCAGCTCACAGGGGCCCCTGGTCCACTACGAGCAGTACTTC
>-|TRBV19|TRBJ2-7|TRBD2
CATQSLASGAYEQYF
TGTGCCACCCAAAGCCTGGCTAGCGGAGCCTACGAGCAGTACTTC
>-|TRBV19|TRBJ1-1|-
CASRAGPSNTEAFF
TGTGCCAGTAGAGCGGGACCGAGTAACACTGAAGCTTTCTTT
>-|TRBV24-1|TRBJ2-7|-
CATSDLYSPISYEQYF
TGTGCCACCAGTGATTTGTACAGTCCAATCTCCTACGAGCAGTACTTC
>-|TRBV18|TRBJ1-1|TRBD1
CASRDSMNTEAFF
TGTGCCAGCCGGGACAGTATGAACACTGAAGCTTTCTTT
>-|TRBV7-8|TRBJ1-5|TRBD1
CASSSDRERDQPQHF
TGTGCCAGCAGCTCCGACAGGGAAAGGGATCAGCCCCAGCATTTT
>few|TRBV19|TRBJ1-5|-
CASSIGGAQPQHF
TGTGCCAGTAGTATTGGTGGGGCGCAGCCCCAGCATTTT
>-|TRBV4-1|TRBJ1-2|-
CASSQVGEGYYGYTF
TGCGCCAGCAGCCAAGTAGGGGAGGGGTACTATGGCTACACCTTC
>-|TRBV30|TRBJ1-6|-
CAWSVRRGDSPLHF
TGTGCCTGGAGTGTACGCAGGGGAGATTCACCCCTCCACTTT
>-|TRBV10-3|TRBJ1-6|TRBD1
CAIIYRGFRSPLHF
TGTGCCATAATTTACAGGGGTTTTAGATCACCCCTCCACTTT
>once|TRBV14|TRBJ2-6|-
CASSQERGSGANVLTF
TGTGCCAGCAGCCAAGAACGAGGGTCCGGGGCCAACGTCCTGACTTTC
>-|TRBV15|TRBJ2-7|TRBD2
CATSRDAAGYYEQYF
TGTGCCACCAGCAGAGATGCAGCGGGATACTACGAGCAGTACTTC
>once|TRBV18|TRBJ2-4|-
CASSGQVAKNIQYF
TGTGCCAGCTCAGGGCAAGTAGCCAAAAACATTCAGTACTTC
>-|TRBV2|TRBJ2-7|TRBD2
CASKRTKGLAGAGEQYF
TGTGCCAGCAAACGAACCAAGGGACTAGCGGGAGCGGGAGAGCAGTACTTC
>-|TRBV4-3|TRBJ1-4|-
CASSQALVQGGEKLFF
TGCGCCAGCAGCCAAGCATTGGTGCAGGGAGGTGAAAAACTGTTTTTT